Each of the 28 T cell receptor beta chains below was sequenced from the same sample in a study of blood T cells in healthy people across ages. It was with a sample-barcoded 5' primer and a J-beta primer mix that a second PCR of roughly 7 to 11 cycles was run. In TCRdb, the 5' RACE reads were re-called with MiXCR into one record per CDR3 protein. In the table there are 800,000 to 900,000 distinct CDR3 sequences, approximately 59% of which are singletons. Sequenced input: blood. The receptors originated from a man aged 30 to 45 in good health.

This clonotype occurred a few times. The V and J genes are TRBV15 and TRBJ2-1; TRBD2 matches at 13 bases. The germline gives CDR1 LNHNV, CDR2 YYDKDF (reference sequence). Trimming at V came to 0 bases and at J to 0 bases, leaving 11 bases not matched to a gene. This CDR3 spans 21 amino acids. The CDR3 here is CATSRDFITSGGAGSYNEQFF. CDR3 in DNA: TGTGCCACCAGCAGAGATTTCATAACTAGCGGGGGGGCGGGCTCCTACAATGAGCAGTTCTTC.

The chain's CDR3 is CASSVGAGGSYEQYF. CDR3 DNA sequence: TGTGCCAGCAGCGTAGGGGCAGGGGGCTCCTACGAGCAGTACTTC. The chain is built from TRBV9 and TRBJ2-7, with 7 bases aligning to TRBD1. There are 15 residues in the CDR3. Germline V gene lookup returns CDR1 SGDLS and CDR2 YYNGEE. V shed 0 bases and J 0 bases; nucleotides not matched to a gene: 3.

This chain uses TRBV4-2 with TRBJ2-4, with TRBD1 identical over 7 bases. The J call may not be correct, given that the DNA end is closer to TRBJ2-7. The CDR3 spans 15 residues. Per germline, CDR1 LGHNA and CDR2 YNFKEQ. The DNA for the CDR3 is TGTGCCAGCAGCCAAGATTGGGGACAGTCTTACGAGCAGTACTTC. It translates to CASSQDWGQSYEQYF.

The V and J genes are TRBV29-1 and TRBJ2-3; D not resolved. The V end lost 8 bases, the J end lost 4 bases, and 10 bases lay between the germline ends. The CDR3 contains 11 residues. The germline gives CDR1 SQVTM, CDR2 ANQGSEA. CDR3 region: CSKRQADTQYF. CDR3 nucleotide sequence: TGCAGCAAAAGGCAGGCAGATACGCAGTATTTT.

This clonotype was seen at least ten times. The rearrangement links TRBV2 to TRBJ2-3; 9 nucleotides agree with TRBD2. CDR1 is SNHLY, CDR2 FYNNEI, per germline. V dropped 2 bases and J dropped 5; count of bases not matched to a gene: 5. The CDR3 runs 15 residues. The CDR3 DNA is TGTGCCAGCAGTGAACGCGCGGGGGGGAGAGATACGCAGTATTTT. Its translation: CASSERAGGRDTQYF.

This clonotype was detected only once. The rearrangement links TRBV7-8 to TRBJ2-2, with D unresolved. In germline, CDR1 is SGHVS, CDR2 FQNEAQ. V lost 2 bases and J 6 bases, leaving 10 bases between the germline ends. The CDR3 has 14 amino acids. This CDR3 reads CASSLMFSSGELFF. CDR3 coding DNA: TGTGCCAGCAGCTTAATGTTTAGTTCCGGGGAGCTGTTTTTT.

The chain links TRBV7-9 to TRBJ2-3; D is ambiguous. The CDR3 runs 15 residues. V dropped 2 bases and J dropped 0 bases, with 9 bases sitting between them. The germline CDR1 and CDR2 sequences are SEHNR and FQNEAQ (reference sequence). The CDR3 here is CASSLYASSTDTQYF. The CDR3 DNA reads as TGTGCCAGCAGCTTATACGCCTCTAGCACAGATACGCAGTATTTT.

V gene TRBV28 combines with J gene TRBJ1-2; the match to TRBD1 covers 7 bases. The length of the CDR3 is 16 residues. Per the germline V gene, CDR1 is MDHEN and CDR2 is SYDVKM. Losses at the gene ends were 6 bases for V and 0 bases for J; bases not matched to a gene: 10. The CDR3 bases are TGTGCCAGCAGCTTTGACAGGGCCACTTCTAACTATGGCTACACCTTC. Its protein is CASSFDRATSNYGYTF.

This sequence joins TRBV7-3 and TRBJ2-4; TRBD1 might be the D (5 bases). The V end lost 5 bases, the J end lost 8 bases, and 13 bases lay between the germline ends. CDR3 length: 13 residues. Germline CDR1 is SGHTA and CDR2 is FQGTGA. CDR3 bases: TGTGCCAGCAGCCCCACCAGGGAAGACATTCAGTACTTC. This sequence encodes CASSPTREDIQYF.

The V gene is TRBV29-1, the J gene TRBJ1-1; D is possibly TRBD1 (6 bases). V was cut by 8 bases and J by 1 base, with 20 bases left in between. Per the germline V gene, CDR1 is SQVTM and CDR2 is ANQGSEA. This CDR3 region has 15 residues. Here the CDR3 reads CSIWGGGPRNTEAFF. The CDR3 bases are TGCAGCATTTGGGGGGGGGGCCCCCGGAACACTGAAGCTTTCTTT.

This rearrangement joins TRBV18 to TRBJ1-4, with unresolved D. The CDR3 totals 13 residues. The V and J ends lost 3 bases and 6 bases respectively, with 8 bases between them. The germline CDR1 and CDR2 sequences are KGHSH and LQKENI. CDR3: CASSPGSDEKLFF. DNA of the CDR3: TGTGCCAGCTCACCGGGGTCAGATGAAAAACTGTTTTTT.

This rearrangement joins TRBV28 to TRBJ2-7; D may be TRBD1 (5 bases). V lost 3 bases, J lost 1 base, and 10 bases lay in between. There are 14 residues in the CDR3. Germline V gene lookup returns CDR1 MDHEN and CDR2 SYDVKM. CDR3 DNA sequence: TGTGCCAGCAGTTTCCGCAGGGATTCCTACGAGCAGTACTTC. As protein: CASSFRRDSYEQYF.

The chain recombines TRBV6-5 with TRBJ2-5; D possibly corresponds to TRBD1 (5 bases). Between the trimmed V and J ends, which lost 6 bases and 5 bases, there was a span of 16 bases. The CDR3 has 14 amino acids. From germline, CDR1 is MNHEY and CDR2 SVGAGI. CDR3 sequence reads: CASSPAGFRETQYF. DNA for the CDR3: TGTGCCAGCAGCCCTGCAGGGTTTCGGGAGACCCAGTACTTC.

The genes are TRBV27 and TRBJ1-5; 10 bases line up with TRBD1. Germline V CDR1 and CDR2: MNHEY, SMNVEV (reference sequence). V lost 6 bases and J lost 1; bases outside the gene matches: 6. The length of the CDR3 is 16 residues. The CDR3 nucleotides are TGTGCCAGCAGGCGGGAGGACAGGGGGAGCAATCAGCCCCAGCATTTT. It encodes CASRREDRGSNQPQHF.

The sample holds one count of this clonotype. V and J are TRBV15 and TRBJ2-4; 7 nucleotides agree with TRBD2. J lost 13 bases, V lost 6 bases, and 12 bases had no gene match. CDR3 length: 13 amino acids. In germline, CDR1 is LNHNV, CDR2 YYDKDF (reference sequence). In DNA form, the CDR3 reads TGTGCCACCAGGCAGCGGGGAGGAGATGAGCAGTACTTC. It is translated as CATRQRGGDEQYF.

V usage is TRBV29-1 and J usage is TRBJ2-7; 9 bases fit TRBD1. Germline V lookup: CDR1 SQVTM, CDR2 ANQGSEA. V shed 7 bases and J 6 bases; nucleotides not matched to a gene: 19. This CDR3 has 16 amino acids. The CDR3 sequence: CSAAWGTGQGSREQYF. The DNA of the CDR3 is TGCAGCGCCGCCTGGGGCACCGGACAGGGGTCTCGCGAGCAGTACTTC.

The chain employs TRBV28 and TRBJ1-2; 7 bases fit TRBD1. The ends lost 10 bases at V and 4 bases at J; junction bases unmatched: 9. The CDR3 runs to 13 residues. Germline V gene sequence: CDR1 MDHEN, CDR2 SYDVKM. In DNA form, the CDR3 reads TGTGCCACCGCGGAACCAGGGGGCTATGGCTACACCTTC. It translates to CATAEPGGYGYTF.

The rearrangement links TRBV20-1 to TRBJ2-4, with 8 bases matching TRBD1. V lost 6 bases to trimming and J lost 5 bases; unmatched junction nucleotides: 9. Germline-derived CDR1 and CDR2 are DFQATT and SNEGSKA (reference sequence). The CDR3 runs to 14 residues. Here the CDR3 DNA reads TGCAGTGCAAATGACAGGGGATCGGAAAACATTCAGTACTTC. Translating gives CSANDRGSENIQYF.

This chain joins TRBV20-1 and TRBJ2-3; 8 bases align to TRBD2. This CDR3 region has 14 residues. The J segment lost 0 bases and the V segment lost 5 bases, leaving 4 bases of the junction unmatched. In germline, CDR1 is DFQATT, CDR2 SNEGSKA (reference sequence). The CDR3 sequence is CSAAPSGSTDTQYF. The CDR3 nucleotides are TGCAGTGCTGCCCCTAGCGGGAGCACAGATACGCAGTATTTT.

The gene calls are TRBV10-3 and TRBJ1-2, with 10 positions matching TRBD1. The CDR3 consists of 15 residues. The junction had 4 bases not matched to a gene; V was cut back by 3 bases and J by 3 bases. The germline CDR1 and CDR2 sequences are ENHRY and SYGVKD. The DNA of the CDR3 is TGTGCCATCAGTGATGGGGACAGGGGAGACTATGGCTACACCTTC. Its protein is CAISDGDRGDYGYTF.

V usage is TRBV11-3 and J usage is TRBJ2-1; D gene ambiguous. The CDR3 contains 12 residues. Germline V gene lookup returns CDR1 SGHNT and CDR2 YENEEA. Trimming left V 5 bases short and J 8 bases short, with 10 bases between. The CDR3 here is CASSGESHEQFF. CDR3 in DNA: TGTGCCAGCAGCGGGGAATCCCATGAGCAGTTCTTC.

V and J are TRBV4-2 and TRBJ2-3; D gene unclear. V was trimmed by 0 bases and J by 5 bases, leaving 9 bases between them. Germline CDR1 is LGHNA and CDR2 is YNFKEQ. The CDR3 is 14 amino acids. The CDR3 coding sequence is TGTGCCAGCAGCCAAGAACGAGGAATAGATACGCAGTATTTT. Residues: CASSQERGIDTQYF.

The chain uses TRBV27 and TRBJ1-2; D gene unclear. Germline lookup yields CDR1 MNHEY and CDR2 SMNVEV (reference sequence). V lost 6 bases and J lost 5, with 13 bases in between. The CDR3 extends over 13 amino acids. Here the CDR3 reads CASSHDTYYGYTF. The DNA of the CDR3 is TGTGCCAGCAGCCACGACACCTATTATGGCTACACCTTC.

This CDR3 is CASSAGTARTYGYTF. The CDR3 DNA reads as TGTGCCAGCAGCGCAGGGACAGCGAGAACCTATGGCTACACCTTC. The rearrangement joins TRBV11-2 to TRBJ1-2; 7 bases line up with TRBD1. This CDR3 comprises 15 residues. Germline assignment: CDR1 SGHAT and CDR2 FQNNGV. V shed 5 bases and J 4 bases; nucleotides not matched to a gene: 10.

The chain employs TRBV5-1 and TRBJ2-5; D not certain. The V gene lost 1 base and the J gene lost 2 bases, with 6 bases spanning the gap. This CDR3 comprises 13 residues. Per the germline V gene, CDR1 is SGHRS and CDR2 is YFSETQ. The DNA of the CDR3 is TGCGCCAGCAGCTTGAACTTACAAGAGACCCAGTACTTC. Translating gives CASSLNLQETQYF.

V is TRBV9 and J is TRBJ2-7; maybe TRBD1 (6 bases). CDR1 SGDLS and CDR2 YYNGEE come from the germline V gene. V dropped 3 bases and J dropped 5 bases, with 18 bases sitting between them. The CDR3 has 15 residues. CDR3: CASSGSGQPANEQYF. The CDR3 region has the DNA TGTGCCAGCAGCGGCTCAGGACAGCCCGCGAACGAGCAGTACTTC.

The chain uses TRBV20-1 and TRBJ2-3, with a weak D call TRBD2 (5 bases). Germline-derived CDR1 and CDR2 are DFQATT and SNEGSKA (reference sequence). The length of the CDR3 is 14 residues. Deletions cut 0 bases from V and 0 bases from J, with 7 bases between. CDR3 sequence reads: CSARDWTSTDTQYF. Written as DNA, the CDR3 is TGCAGTGCTAGAGATTGGACTAGCACAGATACGCAGTATTTT.

The chain is built from TRBV7-9 and TRBJ2-1, with D unresolved. Germline-derived CDR1 and CDR2 are SEHNR and FQNEAQ (reference sequence). V lost 2 bases to trimming and J lost 8 bases, with 7 bases between them. The CDR3 has 12 amino acids. The DNA of the CDR3 is TGTGCCAGCAGCTTAAACCCCCATGAGCAGTTCTTC. As protein: CASSLNPHEQFF.